These 14 T cell receptor beta chains came from one sample sequenced in a study of post-analysis software for immune sequencing data. Study results and limitations: Higher frequency in patients than in controls was seen for five TRBV segments, with TRBV5-6, TRBV5-1 and TRBV20-1 among them.

Antigens for these TCRs are unknown. Prepared libraries of TCR beta cDNA carried unique molecular identifiers. TCRdb re-called the PCR reads through MiXCR, storing one row per CDR3 protein. The table shows around 400,000 distinct CDR3 sequences, with roughly 35% occurring only once. Sample: blood. These TCRs come from a girl aged 10 to 17 with multiple sclerosis.

V is TRBV5-8 and J is TRBJ2-5, with 8 bases identical to TRBD2. Germline lookup yields CDR1 SGHTS and CDR2 YDEGEE. The CDR3 has 14 residues. Unmatched junction bases numbered 5, after V lost 4 bases and J lost 3 bases. CDR3 protein: CASSPGLGEETQYF. The CDR3 bases are TGTGCCAGCAGCCCGGGACTAGGGGAAGAGACCCAGTACTTC.

The chain couples TRBV7-2 to TRBJ2-2; D call uncertain. CDR1 is SGHTA and CDR2 is FQGNSA in the germline V gene. The V and J ends lost 5 bases and 6 bases respectively, with 16 bases between them. The CDR3 covers 15 residues. The CDR3 protein is CASSPPFIESGELFF. The CDR3 coding sequence is TGTGCCAGCAGCCCACCGTTCATAGAGTCCGGGGAGCTGTTTTTT.

For this clonotype: A much bigger clone sits one base away, suggesting this may be a read error. The chain carries TRBV7-7 and TRBJ2-5; D may match TRBD1 or TRBD2 (5 bases each). CDR1 is SSHAT, CDR2 FNYEAQ, per germline (reference sequence). The CDR3 length is 13 residues. CDR3 residues: CASSFRERETQYF. CDR3 nucleotides: TGTGCTAGCAGCTTCAGGGAGAGGGAGACCCAGTACTTC. Based on the CDR3 plus reference TRBV7-7 and TRBJ2-5, the full variable domain is GAGVSQSPRYKVTKRGQDVTLRCDPISSHATLYWYQQALGQGPEFLTYFNYEAQPDKSGLPSDRFSAERPEGSISTLTIQRTEQRDSAMYRCASSFRERETQYFGPGTRLLVL.

The J gene is TRBJ1-4, the V gene TRBV9, with 10 positions matching TRBD1. V lost 3 bases and J lost 8; bases outside the gene matches: 7. This CDR3 comprises 15 residues. Germline CDR1 SGDLS, CDR2 YYNGEE. The CDR3 sequence is CASSAAGTGVEKLFF. The CDR3 nucleotides are TGTGCCAGCAGCGCAGCCGGGACAGGGGTCGAAAAACTGTTTTTT.

This clonotype showed up just a few times. The chain is built from TRBV11-2 and TRBJ2-3; D is unclear. The CDR3 loop spans 13 amino acids. Looked up from germline, CDR1 is SGHAT and CDR2 is FQNNGV. V lost 4 bases and J lost 6, with 11 bases in between. The CDR3 nucleotides read TGTGCCAGCAGCTCGGGTCCTCGGGATACGCAGTATTTT. This codes for CASSSGPRDTQYF.

The rearrangement uses TRBV24-1 and TRBJ2-1, with D perhaps TRBD1 (6 bases). This CDR3 is 12 amino acids long. Germline V gene sequence: CDR1 KGHDR, CDR2 SFDVKD. V lost 3 bases and J 10 bases, leaving 9 bases between the germline ends. In DNA form, the CDR3 reads TGTGCCACCAGTGATGCTGGGACAGAGCAGTTCTTC. Encoded protein: CATSDAGTEQFF.

About this clonotype itself: A much larger clone sits a single nucleotide away, making a read error possible. The DNA of the CDR3 is TGTGCCAGCAGCTTAGGGCTTCAGGCCCAGTACTTC. It yields the protein CASSLGLQAQYF. J is TRBJ2-5 and V is TRBV7-2; D call uncertain. The CDR3 totals 12 residues. The V end lost 1 base, the J end lost 9 bases, and 9 bases lay between the germline ends. Germline CDR1 reads SGHTA; CDR2 reads FQGNSA.

The genes are TRBV20-1 and TRBJ2-1; the D gene could be TRBD1 or TRBD2 (5 bases each). The CDR3 totals 16 residues. Germline loops: CDR1 DFQATT, CDR2 SNEGSKA (reference sequence). The V gene lost 0 bases and the J gene lost 10 bases, with 22 bases spanning the gap. CDR3 DNA: TGCAGTGCTAGAGACATGACCGGGACCGCCGGCTACGAGCAGTTCTTC. Translation: CSARDMTGTAGYEQFF.

The chain joins TRBV12-3 or TRBV12-4 to TRBJ1-1, with no clear D. V was clipped by 5 bases and J by 3 bases, with 10 bases between them. The CDR3 loop spans 13 amino acids. This CDR3 is CASSRYRDTEAFF. CDR3 coding DNA: TGTGCCAGCAGTCGATACCGAGACACTGAAGCTTTCTTT.

This clonotype was observed a handful of times. DNA for the CDR3: TGTGCCTGGAGTACAGGGCATTCCTACGAGCAGTACTTC. It translates to CAWSTGHSYEQYF. This sequence joins TRBV30 and TRBJ2-7; the D gene is possibly TRBD1 (6 bases). The germline gives CDR1 GTSNPN, CDR2 SVGIG (reference sequence). V was shortened by 2 bases and J by 1 base, with 9 bases between the two germline ends. The CDR3 sequence is 13 residues long. Together with reference TRBV30 and TRBJ2-7, the CDR3 gives the full variable domain: SQTIHQWPATLVQPVGSPLSLECTVEGTSNPNLYWYRQAAGRGLQLLFYSVGIGQISSEVPQNLSASRPQDRQFILSSKKLLLSDSGFYLCAWSTGHSYEQYFGPGTRLTVT.

This chain uses TRBV7-2 with TRBJ2-7, with 8 bases matching TRBD2. This CDR3 region has 16 residues. Germline V CDR1 and CDR2: SGHTA, FQGNSA. J lost 2 bases, V lost 0 bases, and 6 bases had no gene match. In nucleotides, the CDR3 is TGTGCCAGCAGCTTAGCGCTTCGGCGGGGGGCCTACGAGCAGTACTTC. It specifies CASSLALRRGAYEQYF.

This clonotype has a handful of counts. The chain has TRBV6-2 or TRBV6-3 and TRBJ2-7, with 7 positions matching TRBD2. CDR3 length: 15 amino acids. Germline lookup yields CDR1 MNHEY and CDR2 SVGEGT. Unmatched junction bases numbered 16, after V lost 5 bases and J lost 9 bases. CDR3 sequence reads: CASSPRGEGLSGQYF. CDR3 nucleotides: TGTGCCAGCAGTCCCCGTGGGGAGGGTCTTTCCGGGCAGTACTTC.

The DNA of the CDR3 is TGTGCCAGCAGTTTTTTCTCGATGGAAGGGACCCAGTACTTC. Encoded protein: CASSFFSMEGTQYF. The chain couples TRBV7-9 to TRBJ2-5; D unresolved. V was clipped by 6 bases and J by 7 bases, with 18 bases between them. CDR3 length: 14 residues. Looked up from germline, CDR1 is SEHNR and CDR2 is FQNEAQ (reference sequence).

This clonotype appeared a single time. Sequence at one end of the junction differs from germline and may be a read error. CDR3 sequence reads: CASSDQGLSTDTRYF. In nucleotides, the CDR3 is TGTGCCAGCAGTGACCAGGGACTGAGCACAGATACGCGGTATTTT. The chain has TRBV6-4 and TRBJ2-3; perhaps TRBD2 as D (6 bases). Germline V lookup: CDR1 MRHNA, CDR2 SNTAGT. The CDR3 is 15 residues long.